The 5 T cell receptor beta chains given below trace back to one sample, sequenced in a study of T cells after yellow fever vaccination. TCRdb used MiXCR to reprocess the 5' RACE reads, holding one entry per CDR3 protein. The data contain 25,000 to 30,000 distinct CDR3 sequences, 4.5% of them seen just once; the ten biggest clones take up roughly 34%. Source: PBMCs, either bulk or a sorted T-cell subset (CD4+, CD8+, memory, or dextramer-sorted; not recorded which), taken on the day of the yellow fever booster vaccination. All receptors come from a man younger than 35 who received the YFV17D yellow fever vaccine.

This clonotype was recorded at least ten times. The chain joins TRBV5-1 to TRBJ1-6, with TRBD1 matching over 9 bases. This CDR3 is 15 amino acids long. The V gene's germline CDR1 is SGHRS and CDR2 YFSETQ. The V and J ends lost 4 bases and 9 bases, in that order; junction bases with no gene match: 8. The CDR3 DNA is TGCGCCAGCAGCGACCGAACAGGGGGCGTTTCACCCCTCCACTTT. Its protein is CASSDRTGGVSPLHF.

This clonotype occurred many times. This chain links TRBV24-1 with TRBJ2-3; D remains unclear. CDR1 and CDR2 (germline): KGHDR, SFDVKD. CDR3 length equals 16 residues. Trimming removed 6 bases from V and 0 bases from J, with 15 bases in between. In nucleotides, the CDR3 is TGTGCCACCAGTCTTGGGCTAGAAACTAGCACAGATACGCAGTATTTT. This codes for CATSLGLETSTDTQYF.

This clonotype was recorded at least ten times. J is TRBJ2-1 and V is TRBV9; 10 nucleotides agree with TRBD1. Trimming took 3 bases from V and 3 from J; bases not matched to a gene: 3. This CDR3 has 15 residues. The germline V gene has CDR1 SGDLS and CDR2 YYNGEE. The CDR3 sequence is CASSGGQGVYNEQFF. Here the CDR3 DNA reads TGTGCCAGCAGCGGCGGACAGGGGGTCTACAATGAGCAGTTCTTC.

The table lists this clonotype with many counts. V usage is TRBV4-1 and J usage is TRBJ1-1; the D is unclear. Trimming removed 6 bases from V and 2 bases from J, with 13 bases in between. This CDR3 has 14 amino acids. Germline V gene data show CDR1 as MGHRA and CDR2 as YSYEKL. CDR3 amino acids: CASRSLTRNTEAFF. The DNA of the CDR3 is TGCGCCAGCAGGAGCCTCACACGCAACACTGAAGCTTTCTTT.

The sample holds a few counts of this clonotype. The V and J genes are TRBV5-4 and TRBJ2-1; D may be TRBD2 (7 bases). Germline CDR1 and CDR2: SGHNT and YYREEE (reference sequence). This CDR3 has 13 amino acids. Trimming left V 4 bases short and J 7 bases short, with 12 bases between. CDR3 bases: TGTGCCAGCAGCCGAGGGGGGGCGAATGAGCAGTTCTTC. Translating it yields CASSRGGANEQFF.